This TCR beta chain is from a study of T-cell memory formation after mild COVID-19. The study, taken as a whole, reports: Contracting clones, day 15 to 85, had balanced CD4/CD8, and later expanders favored CD4+. The main location of contracting CD4+ clones was CM and EM, and that of contracting CD8+ clones was EMRA. That cross-reactive memory joined was suggested by some responding clones appearing in pre-infection memory.

TCRdb called the 5' RACE reads again in MiXCR, with one record for every CDR3 protein. This table holds 350,000 or so distinct CDR3 sequences, over 10% found once. In the case of this clonotype: Antigen unknown.

The germline CDR1 and CDR2 sequences are SQVTM and ANQGSEA. V dropped 3 bases and J dropped 5 bases, with 16 bases sitting between them. The CDR3 extends over 14 amino acids. The TCR comes from a man aged 18-30 years who had mild COVID-19 (a few samples of this study predate the infection). Cell type and time point are not known. The chain combines TRBV29-1 with TRBJ1-1; possible D gene TRBD1, 6 bases. The sequencing sample was made of PBMCs or a T cell subset sorted from them (not recorded which). CDR3 sequence reads: CSVDPQGDYTEAFF. In DNA form, the CDR3 reads TGCAGCGTTGACCCACAGGGAGATTATACTGAAGCTTTCTTT.